This is a list of T cell receptor beta chains from one sample in a study of cytomegalovirus exposure and HLA in healthy donors. Clones were sequenced by immunoSEQ multiplex PCR, and TCRdb holds only the in-frame ones, with some missing. Of about 97,000 clones listed, around three quarters are singletons. Sequencing input: PBMCs. These receptor sequences come from a male donor in good health and CMV-seropositive. CDR3s include the opening cysteine and the closing phenylalanine or tryptophan. A D gene is named only where the DNA matches it firmly. Some rows have no size entry. The others give once, few or many, or a class for an expanded clone.

CDR3aa	CDR3nt	d_gene	abundance	v_gene	j_gene
CASSPPGGNGYTF	TGTGCCAGCTCACCCCCCGGGGGTAATGGCTACACCTTC	-	once	TRBV18	TRBJ1-2
CASSQEDRAIYGGYTF	TGTGCCAGCAGCCAGGAGGACAGGGCGATCTACGGGGGCTACACCTTC	TRBD1	-	TRBV14	TRBJ1-2
CASSAQGGSNEKLFF	TGTGCCAGCAGCGCGCAGGGGGGATCTAATGAAAAACTGTTTTTT	TRBD1	-	TRBV7-2	TRBJ1-4
CASSFTGGGSPLHF	TGTGCCAGCAGTTTCACAGGGGGTGGTTCACCCCTCCACTTT	TRBD1	once	TRBV28	TRBJ1-6
CASSQDAGWGETQYF	TGTGCCAGCAGCCAAGATGCGGGATGGGGGGAGACCCAGTACTTC	-	-	TRBV14	TRBJ2-5
CASSVRGNTGELFF	TGTGCCAGCAGTGTAAGGGGTAACACCGGGGAGCTGTTTTTT	-	-	TRBV6-4	TRBJ2-2
CSGVGLAGVYTDNEQFF	TGCAGCGGCGTAGGGCTAGCGGGGGTGTATACGGACAATGAGCAGTTCTTC	TRBD2	-	TRBV29-1	TRBJ2-1
CASSLRTGALTLDEQYF	TGTGCCAGCAGCCTCAGGACAGGGGCCCTTACTTTGGACGAGCAGTACTTC	TRBD1	once	TRBV5-6	TRBJ2-7
CAWSNRPSGTEAFF	TGTGCCTGGAGTAACAGGCCATCCGGCACTGAAGCTTTCTTT	-	once	TRBV30	TRBJ1-1
CASTYRGVYEQYF	TGTGCCAGCACCTACAGGGGGGTCTACGAGCAGTACTTC	TRBD1	-	TRBV6-5	TRBJ2-7
CASGGTPAQPQHF	TGTGCCAGCGGGGGGACGCCGGCCCAGCCCCAGCATTTT	-	-	TRBV6-1	TRBJ1-5
CASSLTGGVNSPLHF	TGCGCCAGCAGCTTGACAGGGGGCGTTAATTCACCCCTCCACTTT	TRBD1	-	TRBV5-1	TRBJ1-6
CASSLTGGRGSGANVLTF	TGTGCCAGCAGCTTAACTGGTGGCAGGGGCTCTGGGGCCAACGTCCTGACTTTC	-	once	TRBV7-3	TRBJ2-6
CASSLVIRGYTEAFF	TGTGCCAGCAGCTTAGTCATCAGGGGGTACACTGAAGCTTTCTTT	TRBD1	-	TRBV7-9	TRBJ1-1
CATAGTVNQPQHF	TGTGCCACCGCCGGGACAGTCAATCAGCCCCAGCATTTT	TRBD1	-	TRBV19	TRBJ1-5
CASSSSRTSGGARGELFF	TGCGCCAGCAGTAGCTCCCGGACTAGCGGGGGGGCCAGGGGGGAGCTGTTTTTT	TRBD2	-	TRBV4-1	TRBJ2-2
CASSILQGTDTEAFF	TGTGCCAGCTCAATACTACAGGGGACAGACACTGAAGCTTTCTTT	TRBD1	few	TRBV18	TRBJ1-1
CASSSGHVFGYTF	TGTGCCAGCAGTTCGGGACACGTCTTTGGCTACACCTTC	-	-	TRBV6-5	TRBJ1-2